This T cell receptor beta chain was captured in a study of cytotoxic CD8 clonotypes in ibrutinib-treated CLL. Study details: After median 68 months, around 14 stayed in remission, approximately 12 progressed; responses approximately 24 partial, 2 complete. Findings and limits, study-wide: Baseline clonality, higher than in age-matched healthy donors, tracked circulating CD8+ T-cell counts. The times at which samples were taken varied between sustained-remission and progressing patients. There were few public clonotypes, and on treatment they contracted or stayed stable.

Produced via immunoSEQ multiplex PCR; TCRdb's table is partial and in-frame only. This sample carries 100,000 to 150,000 clones, 80% to 90% of them seen once, and the ten largest clones take roughly 2%. Concerning this clone itself: No antigen is known for it.

CDR1 and CDR2 (germline): MGHDK, SYGVNS. V trimming: 4 bases; J trimming: 0 bases; junction bases outside the gene matches: 9. CDR3 size: 17 residues. The chain recombines TRBV25-1 with TRBJ1-3, with 7 bases that match TRBD1. The source is a human donor with chronic lymphocytic leukemia. Sequenced material: PBMCs, taken after 24 months of ibrutinib treatment. CDR3 nucleotide sequence: TGTGCCAGCAGTGCATTATACAGGGGCTTCTCTGGAAACACCATATATTTT. It is translated as CASSALYRGFSGNTIYF. Combining the CDR3 with reference TRBV25-1 and TRBJ1-3 gives the whole variable domain EADIYQTPRYLVIGTGKKITLECSQTMGHDKMYWYQQDPGMELHLIHYSYGVNSTEKGDLSSESTVSRIRTEHFPLTLESARPSHTSQYLCASSALYRGFSGNTIYFGEGSWLTVV.